The present entry profiles one TCR beta chain with its context. CDR1 LGHNA and CDR2 YSLEER come from the germline V gene. Trimming at V came to 4 bases and at J to 4 bases, leaving 25 bases not matched to a gene. The CDR3 spans 21 residues. The protocol was immunoSEQ multiplex PCR, while the TCRdb copy is restricted to in-frame clones and leaves out a portion. Of 150,000 or so clones listed, around 90% are singletons. The entry originates in a study of T cell responses to AZD1222 COVID-19 vaccine. The specimen comprised peripheral blood, sampled on day 0 of AZD1222 vaccination. The receptor comes from an adult in good health. V is TRBV4-3 and J is TRBJ2-5; 9 bases agree with TRBD2. The CDR3 protein is CASSPRGTGVLSSGIGETQYF. The CDR3 nucleotides are TGCGCCAGCAGCCCCAGAGGAACGGGGGTTCTGTCTAGCGGGATCGGAGAGACCCAGTACTTC.